The T cell receptor beta chain described here comes from a study of blood T cell repertoires in COVID-19. The data were produced by immunoSEQ multiplex PCR, yet TCRdb's version contains in-frame clones alone and is incomplete. Of under 500,000 clones in the sample, approximately 90% were seen once. This clonotype originated in a woman aged 30 to 39 with acute or convalescent COVID-19. Input material: peripheral blood.

CDR3: CASSLGGTIYNEQFF. The CDR3 bases are TGTGCCAGCAGCCTTGGAGGGACTATATACAATGAGCAGTTCTTC. The rearrangement uses TRBV5-6 and TRBJ2-1; TRBD2 matches at 7 bases. Germline V lookup: CDR1 SGHDT, CDR2 YYEEEE. The CDR3 is 15 residues long. Losses at the gene ends were 4 bases for V and 4 bases for J; bases not matched to a gene: 8.